These 23 T cell receptor beta chains were all obtained from the same sample, sequenced in a study of blood T cell repertoires in COVID-19. Generated by immunoSEQ multiplex PCR, the TCRdb table keeps only in-frame clones and is missing some. The sample lists fewer than 200,000 clones, around four fifths occurring once. Sequenced: peripheral blood. These receptors came from a woman of 80 years or more with COVID-19, enrolled during active disease.

This chain uses TRBV7-8 with TRBJ1-1; D not resolved. This CDR3 has 14 residues. The germline V and J ends were trimmed by 2 bases and 14 bases, with 21 bases remaining between them. Germline lookup yields CDR1 SGHVS and CDR2 FQNEAQ. The chain's CDR3 is CASSLLWRADSQFF. The CDR3 region has the DNA TGTGCCAGCAGCTTACTGTGGCGAGCTGACTCCCAATTCTTT.

The chain has TRBV5-4 and TRBJ2-2; D remains ambiguous. V was shortened by 4 bases and J by 5 bases, with 12 bases between the two germline ends. Germline V gene sequence: CDR1 SGHNT, CDR2 YYREEE (reference sequence). The CDR3 runs 14 residues. CDR3 protein: CASSPGTVTGELFF. DNA of the CDR3: TGTGCCAGCAGCCCCGGTACGGTTACCGGGGAGCTGTTTTTT.

J is TRBJ2-3 and V is TRBV6-5; 7 positions match TRBD1. The CDR3 consists of 16 residues. Germline V gene sequence: CDR1 MNHEY, CDR2 SVGAGI. V trimming: 4 bases; J trimming: 0 bases; junction bases outside the gene matches: 7. CDR3 residues: CASSSKQGLSTDTQYF. Here the CDR3 DNA reads TGTGCCAGCAGTTCCAAACAGGGGCTGAGCACAGATACGCAGTATTTT.

The chain employs TRBV9 and TRBJ1-1; 8 nucleotides align to TRBD1. The CDR3 contains 13 residues. Germline-derived CDR1 and CDR2 are SGDLS and YYNGEE. V trimming: 3 bases; J trimming: 5 bases; junction bases outside the gene matches: 3. The CDR3 loop reads CASSATGGTEAFF. CDR3 in DNA: TGTGCCAGCAGCGCAACAGGGGGGACTGAAGCTTTCTTT.

Note on this clone: Other DNA sequences in this specimen translate into the identical CDR3. V is TRBV5-1 and J is TRBJ2-1; D gene uncertain. Germline CDR1 is SGHRS and CDR2 is YFSETQ. The CDR3 loop spans 14 amino acids. The V end lost 5 bases, the J end lost 0 bases, and 9 bases lay between the germline ends. CDR3 DNA sequence: TGCGCCAGCAGTCTATTGAGCTCCTACAATGAGCAGTTCTTC. The encoded protein is CASSLLSSYNEQFF.

The V and J genes are TRBV6-1 and TRBJ2-1; 10 bases match TRBD2. There are 14 residues in the CDR3. From germline, CDR1 is MNHNS and CDR2 SASEGT. With V trimmed by 4 bases and J by 6 bases, 3 bases remained unmatched. CDR3 coding DNA: TGTGCCAGCAGTGGAGCGGGAGGGCGCAATGAGCAGTTCTTC. Translating it yields CASSGAGGRNEQFF.

The genes are TRBV9 and TRBJ2-2; D gene ambiguous. The CDR3 has 15 amino acids. The germline gives CDR1 SGDLS, CDR2 YYNGEE. The V gene lost 0 bases and the J gene lost 0 bases, with 6 bases spanning the gap. The CDR3 loop is CASSVGGSNTGELFF. The CDR3 DNA is TGTGCCAGCAGCGTAGGCGGCTCGAACACCGGGGAGCTGTTTTTT. Complete variable domain (other parts from reference TRBV9 and TRBJ2-2): DSGVTQTPKHLITATGQRVTLRCSPRSGDLSVYWYQQSLDQGLQFLIQYYNGEERAKGNILERFSAQQFPDLHSELNLSSLELGDSALYFCASSVGGSNTGELFFGEGSRLTVL.

The CDR3 nucleotides are TGCGCCAGCAGCGAGGGGGGGACAGGGGGCAATCAGCCCCAGCATTTT. Translating gives CASSEGGTGGNQPQHF. This chain links TRBV4-1 with TRBJ1-5, with TRBD1 matching 10 bases. The CDR3 covers 16 residues. Trimming cost V 5 bases and J 2 bases; bases outside gene matches: 6. Germline-derived CDR1 and CDR2 are MGHRA and YSYEKL.

This chain links TRBV2 with TRBJ1-3; D is undetermined. V was clipped by 5 bases and J by 2 bases, with 13 bases between them. Per germline, CDR1 SNHLY and CDR2 FYNNEI. The CDR3 has 15 amino acids. The CDR3 DNA sequence: TGTGCCAGCAGTCGAACACCGGCGGCTGGAAACACCATATATTTT. Residues: CASSRTPAAGNTIYF.

This clone was recorded once. The genes are TRBV18 and TRBJ1-4; D call uncertain. CDR3 length equals 13 residues. Germline values: CDR1 KGHSH, CDR2 LQKENI. V lost 8 bases and J 7 bases, leaving 14 bases between the germline ends. Written as DNA, the CDR3 is TGTGCCAGCGGTCGAGGGCAGGTTGAAAAACTGTTTTTT. Its translation is CASGRGQVEKLFF.

The rearrangement links TRBV9 to TRBJ1-2, with D uncertain. Germline CDR1 reads SGDLS; CDR2 reads YYNGEE. CDR3 size: 15 residues. V dropped 0 bases and J dropped 0 bases, with 9 bases sitting between them. CDR3 sequence (DNA): TGTGCCAGCAGCGTAGGGGCAGTAGCTAACTATGGCTACACCTTC. Translating gives CASSVGAVANYGYTF.

The rearrangement links TRBV5-6 to TRBJ2-7, with TRBD1 as a possible D gene (6 bases). There are 19 residues in the CDR3. Trimming removed 3 bases from V and 7 bases from J, with 32 bases in between. The germline V gene has CDR1 SGHDT and CDR2 YYEEEE. CDR3 sequence reads: CASSSTPPGLTRGQGEQYF. Here the CDR3 DNA reads TGTGCCAGCAGCTCGACACCCCCCGGTCTGACCAGGGGCCAGGGGGAGCAGTACTTC. Full variable domain (remainder filled in from reference TRBV5-6 and TRBJ2-7): DAGVTQSPTHLIKTRGQQVTLRCSPKSGHDTVSWYQQALGQGPQFIFQYYEEEERQRGNFPDRFSGHQFPNYSSELNVNALLLGDSALYLCASSSTPPGLTRGQGEQYFGPGTRLTVT.

CDR3 nucleotides: TGTGCCAGCAGTTTACTGGGGGGGTATAACACTGAAGCTTTCTTT. Translating it yields CASSLLGGYNTEAFF. This sequence joins TRBV28 and TRBJ1-1; maybe TRBD1 (5 bases). The germline V and J ends were trimmed by 2 bases and 2 bases, with 12 bases remaining between them. Germline lookup yields CDR1 MDHEN and CDR2 SYDVKM. The CDR3 consists of 15 residues.

This chain connects TRBV5-6 to TRBJ1-2, with TRBD1 matching 8 bases. CDR3 size: 14 residues. The V segment lost 0 bases and the J segment 6 bases; nucleotides outside the gene matches: 4. Germline assignment: CDR1 SGHDT and CDR2 YYEEEE. The DNA of the CDR3 is TGTGCCAGCAGCTTGGTCACAGGGGGAAATGGCTACACCTTC. This gives the protein CASSLVTGGNGYTF.

This chain connects TRBV28 to TRBJ2-5; the D is unclear. Per the germline V gene, CDR1 is MDHEN and CDR2 is SYDVKM. The CDR3 is 10 amino acids. The V and J ends lost 9 bases and 4 bases respectively, with 6 bases between them. In DNA form, the CDR3 reads TGTGCCAGTGGTAGAGAGACCCAGTACTTC. Translated: CASGRETQYF.

This chain links TRBV12-5 with TRBJ1-2; 10 bases fit TRBD1. J lost 7 bases, V lost 1 base, and 0 bases had no gene match. Germline CDR1 and CDR2: LGHNT and FRNRAP. The CDR3 totals 13 residues. CDR3 DNA sequence: TGTGCTAGTGGTTTGGGGGACAGGGGTGGCTACACCTTC. It encodes CASGLGDRGGYTF.

This clone was seen only once. This sequence joins TRBV5-4 and TRBJ1-3, with unresolved D. CDR3 length: 15 residues. The germline V gene has CDR1 SGHNT and CDR2 YYREEE (reference sequence). The V and J ends lost 2 bases and 0 bases respectively, with 9 bases between them. CDR3 DNA: TGTGCCAGCAGCTTCGGGTCTACCTCTGGAAACACCATATATTTT. It translates to CASSFGSTSGNTIYF.

The rearrangement links TRBV19 to TRBJ2-2; the D gene is possibly TRBD1 (5 bases). CDR3 length: 14 residues. Germline V lookup: CDR1 LNHDA, CDR2 SQIVND (reference sequence). Trimming shortened V by 6 bases and J by 5 bases, and 13 bases separated the two germline ends. The chain's CDR3 is CASRDTGLTGELFF. The CDR3 bases are TGTGCCAGTAGGGACACTGGTTTGACCGGGGAGCTGTTTTTT.

The chain uses TRBV5-1 and TRBJ2-4, with a tentative D call TRBD1 (5 bases). Trimming left V 5 bases short and J 1 base short, with 22 bases between. The V gene's germline CDR1 is SGHRS and CDR2 YFSETQ. There are 18 residues in the CDR3. The CDR3 spells CASRPTPSRQGAKNIQYF. Here the CDR3 DNA reads TGCGCCAGCAGACCGACCCCTTCCCGCCAGGGTGCCAAAAACATTCAGTACTTC.

J is TRBJ1-2 and V is TRBV3-1 (or the pseudogene TRBV3-2), with unresolved D. Trimming shortened V by 6 bases and J by 11 bases, and 16 bases separated the two germline ends. CDR3 size: 12 residues. Germline CDR1 and CDR2: LGHDT and YNNKEL (reference sequence). This CDR3 reads CASSQNKRFYTF. DNA of the CDR3: TGTGCCAGCAGTCAAAACAAGAGGTTTTACACCTTC.

This clone occurred once. This chain connects TRBV3-1 (or the pseudogene TRBV3-2) to TRBJ1-2, with D possibly TRBD1 on 6 matching bases. The CDR3 sequence is 12 residues long. From germline, CDR1 is LGHDT and CDR2 YNNKEL (reference sequence). V lost 4 bases, J lost 7 bases, and 10 bases lay in between. This chain's CDR3 is CASSPGGGGYTF. CDR3 nucleotides: TGTGCCAGCAGCCCGGGAGGGGGTGGCTACACCTTC.

The CDR3 DNA sequence: TGCGCCAGCAAAACAGGGACAGCCTCCTACAATGAGCAGTTCTTC. Protein: CASKTGTASYNEQFF. The chain couples TRBV4-1 to TRBJ2-1; 7 bases are shared with TRBD1. V was pared by 7 bases and J by 0 bases, with 6 bases of the junction left unmatched. This CDR3 has 15 amino acids. CDR1 is MGHRA, CDR2 YSYEKL, per germline.

This chain joins TRBV5-4 and TRBJ1-4; D gene ambiguous. Germline V lookup: CDR1 SGHNT, CDR2 YYREEE (reference sequence). This CDR3 spans 12 amino acids. V dropped 4 bases and J dropped 11 bases, with 12 bases sitting between them. The CDR3 region is CASSQAPGKLFF. As DNA, the CDR3 is TGTGCCAGCAGCCAGGCTCCTGGGAAACTGTTTTTT.